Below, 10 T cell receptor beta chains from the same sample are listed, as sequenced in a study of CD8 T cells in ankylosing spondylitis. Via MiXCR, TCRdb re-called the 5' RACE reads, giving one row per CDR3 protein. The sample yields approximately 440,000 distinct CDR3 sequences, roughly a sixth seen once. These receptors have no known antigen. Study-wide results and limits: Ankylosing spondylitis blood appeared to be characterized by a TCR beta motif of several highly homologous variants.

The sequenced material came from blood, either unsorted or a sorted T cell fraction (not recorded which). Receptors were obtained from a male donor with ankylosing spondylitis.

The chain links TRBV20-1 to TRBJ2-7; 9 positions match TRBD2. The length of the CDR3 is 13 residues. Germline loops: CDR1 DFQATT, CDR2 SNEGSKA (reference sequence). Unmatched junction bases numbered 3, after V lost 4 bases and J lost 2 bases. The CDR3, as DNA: TGCAGTGCTATGACTAGCGGTACCTACGAGCAGTACTTC. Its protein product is CSAMTSGTYEQYF.

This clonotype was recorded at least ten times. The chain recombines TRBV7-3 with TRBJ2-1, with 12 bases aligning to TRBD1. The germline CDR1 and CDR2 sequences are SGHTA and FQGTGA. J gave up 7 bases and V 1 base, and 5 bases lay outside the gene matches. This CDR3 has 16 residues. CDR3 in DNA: TGTGCCAGCAGCTTAAGGGGACAGGGGGCGCCGAATGAGCAGTTCTTC. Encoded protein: CASSLRGQGAPNEQFF.

The DNA for the CDR3 is TGCAGCGTTTACGGACAGGGATCTGGAAACACCATATATTTT. It yields the protein CSVYGQGSGNTIYF. This chain joins TRBV29-1 and TRBJ1-3; 8 nucleotides line up with TRBD1. Germline values: CDR1 SQVTM, CDR2 ANQGSEA. CDR3 length: 14 residues. Germline trimming cut 5 bases from V and 1 base from J; bases unmatched to any gene: 4.

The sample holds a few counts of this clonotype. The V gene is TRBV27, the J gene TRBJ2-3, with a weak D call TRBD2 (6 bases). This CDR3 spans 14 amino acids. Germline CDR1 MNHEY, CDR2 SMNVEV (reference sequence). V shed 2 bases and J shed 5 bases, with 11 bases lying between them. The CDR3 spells CASSLVAGRDTQYF. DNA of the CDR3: TGTGCCAGCAGTTTAGTGGCGGGAAGAGATACGCAGTATTTT.

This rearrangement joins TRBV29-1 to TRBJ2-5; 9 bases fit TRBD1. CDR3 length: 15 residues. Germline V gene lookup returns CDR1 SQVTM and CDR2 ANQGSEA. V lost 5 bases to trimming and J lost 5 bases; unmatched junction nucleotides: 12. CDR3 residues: CSVQKGTGPYETQYF. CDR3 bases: TGCAGCGTTCAAAAAGGGACAGGGCCTTATGAGACCCAGTACTTC.

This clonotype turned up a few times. The DNA of the CDR3 is TGTGCCAGCAGCTTCCGGGTAGCGGGAGGCACGAGCTCCTACAATGAGCAGTTCTTC. This translates into CASSFRVAGGTSSYNEQFF. The chain carries TRBV7-6 and TRBJ2-1; 10 bases line up with TRBD2. The CDR3 is 19 amino acids. Germline V lookup: CDR1 SGHVS, CDR2 FNYEAQ. Losses at the gene ends were 3 bases for V and 0 bases for J; bases not matched to a gene: 11.

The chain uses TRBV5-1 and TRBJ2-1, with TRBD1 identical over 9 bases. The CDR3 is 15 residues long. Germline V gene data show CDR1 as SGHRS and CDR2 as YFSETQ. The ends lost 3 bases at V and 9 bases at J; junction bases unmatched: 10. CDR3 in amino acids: CASSSRTGAAGEQFF. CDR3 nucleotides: TGCGCCAGCAGCTCGCGGACAGGGGCCGCAGGTGAGCAGTTCTTC.

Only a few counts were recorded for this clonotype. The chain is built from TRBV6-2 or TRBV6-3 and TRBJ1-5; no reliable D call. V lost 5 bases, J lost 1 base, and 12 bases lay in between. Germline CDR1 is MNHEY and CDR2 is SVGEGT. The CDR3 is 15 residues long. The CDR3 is CASSTAGVSNQPQHF. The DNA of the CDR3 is TGTGCCAGCAGTACCGCCGGGGTAAGCAATCAGCCCCAGCATTTT.

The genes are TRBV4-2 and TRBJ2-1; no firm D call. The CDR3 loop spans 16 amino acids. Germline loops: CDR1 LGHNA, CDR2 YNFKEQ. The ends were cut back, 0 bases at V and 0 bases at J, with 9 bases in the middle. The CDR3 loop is CASSQDRSSSYNEQFF. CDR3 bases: TGTGCCAGCAGCCAAGACAGGTCGAGCTCCTACAATGAGCAGTTCTTC.

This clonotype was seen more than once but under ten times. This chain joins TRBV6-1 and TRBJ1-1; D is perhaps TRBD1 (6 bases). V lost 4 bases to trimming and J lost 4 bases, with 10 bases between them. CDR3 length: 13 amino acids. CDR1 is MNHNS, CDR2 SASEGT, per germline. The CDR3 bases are TGTGCCAGCAGTGCTCAGGGGTTCACTGAAGCTTTCTTT. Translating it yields CASSAQGFTEAFF.